One sample yielded the 14 T cell receptor beta chains listed below, sequenced in a study of CD8 T cells in ankylosing spondylitis. Study results and caveats: Made up of about eight highly homologous variants, a TCR beta motif appeared characteristic of ankylosing spondylitis blood.

These receptors' antigens are unknown. TCRdb re-analysed the 5' RACE reads in MiXCR, keeping a single row per CDR3 protein. The profile shows 390,000 or so distinct CDR3 sequences, 20% to 25% of them singletons. The specimen sequenced was blood, either unsorted or a sorted T cell fraction (not recorded which). The source of these receptors is a male donor with ankylosing spondylitis.

In its sample, this clonotype was seen a few times. The rearrangement links TRBV7-8 to TRBJ1-1, with D perhaps matching TRBD1 (6 bases). The CDR3 is made up of 17 amino acids. Germline CDR1 is SGHVS and CDR2 is FQNEAQ. V was cut by 6 bases and J by 3 bases, with 23 bases left in between. CDR3 in DNA: TGTGCCAGCAGTCCAAGGCCGGGGGCGCGGAGGGACACTGAAGCTTTCTTT. Translating it yields CASSPRPGARRDTEAFF.

The chain links TRBV4-1 to TRBJ2-7; D perhaps matches TRBD2 (6 bases). Germline V gives CDR1 MGHRA, CDR2 YSYEKL. The CDR3 runs 18 residues. Trimming removed 0 bases from V and 1 base from J, with 19 bases in between. This CDR3 reads CASSQDPFLPGVSYEQYF. The CDR3 DNA follows: TGCGCCAGCAGCCAAGATCCTTTCCTCCCGGGAGTTTCCTACGAGCAGTACTTC.

This chain links TRBV5-6 with TRBJ2-7; 10 positions agree with TRBD1. Looked up from germline, CDR1 is SGHDT and CDR2 is YYEEEE. Trimming took 4 bases from V and 2 from J; bases not matched to a gene: 6. The CDR3 runs 15 residues. Written as DNA, the CDR3 is TGTGCCAGCAGCACGAAGGACAGGGGGGCCTACGAGCAGTACTTC. The encoded protein is CASSTKDRGAYEQYF. The whole variable domain, filled in from reference TRBV5-6 and TRBJ2-7, reads DAGVTQSPTHLIKTRGQQVTLRCSPKSGHDTVSWYQQALGQGPQFIFQYYEEEERQRGNFPDRFSGHQFPNYSSELNVNALLLGDSALYLCASSTKDRGAYEQYFGPGTRLTVT.

The V call is TRBV3-1, the J call TRBJ2-7, with 7 bases matching TRBD1. The CDR3 is 15 residues long. The trim removed 1 base at V and 6 bases at J, leaving 9 bases unmatched. Per germline, CDR1 LGHDT and CDR2 YNNKEL (reference sequence). CDR3 region: CASSQVPGGLGEQYF. In nucleotides, the CDR3 is TGTGCCAGCAGCCAAGTTCCAGGGGGTTTGGGCGAGCAGTACTTC.

This clonotype was counted a few times. The genes are TRBV7-3 and TRBJ2-2, with D unclear. CDR1 SGHTA and CDR2 FQGTGA come from the germline V gene. V was cut by 5 bases and J by 3 bases, with 13 bases left in between. The length of the CDR3 is 15 residues. CDR3 residues: CASSRTVADTGELFF. The CDR3 DNA follows: TGTGCCAGCAGCCGGACGGTCGCTGACACCGGGGAGCTGTTTTTT.

J is TRBJ1-2 and V is TRBV20-1, with unresolved D. The germline V and J ends were trimmed by 0 bases and 5 bases, with 7 bases remaining between them. CDR3 size: 12 residues. Germline V gives CDR1 DFQATT, CDR2 SNEGSKA (reference sequence). In DNA form, the CDR3 reads TGCAGTGCTAGAGAAACCTCGTATGGCTACACCTTC. It specifies CSARETSYGYTF.

In this sample, this clonotype turned up a few times. This chain links TRBV28 with TRBJ1-1, with TRBD1 matching over 8 bases. Germline CDR1 reads MDHEN; CDR2 reads SYDVKM. The V segment lost 7 bases and the J segment 3 bases; nucleotides outside the gene matches: 4. The CDR3 covers 13 residues. DNA for the CDR3: TGTGCCAGCACCAGGGGGCCGGACACTGAAGCTTTCTTT. Its protein product is CASTRGPDTEAFF.

In the case of this clonotype: The conserved final phenylalanine or tryptophan is absent from the CDR3, which likely points to a read error. This rearrangement joins TRBV28 to TRBJ1-1; D is possibly TRBD1 (5 bases). The CDR3 sequence is 15 residues long. The V gene's germline CDR1 is MDHEN and CDR2 SYDVKM. The V end was cut by 8 bases, the J end by 4 bases, with 20 bases between. This CDR3 is CASGQFSGTGTEAFL. The CDR3 nucleotides are TGTGCCAGCGGTCAGTTCTCAGGGACGGGCACTGAAGCTTTCCTT.

There are a few counts of this clonotype. The V call is TRBV4-3, the J call TRBJ1-2, with no clear D. Germline V lookup: CDR1 LGHNA, CDR2 YSLEER. With 0 bases removed from V and 2 bases from J, the gap between germline ends came to 10 bases. The CDR3 sequence is 15 residues long. The CDR3 DNA is TGCGCCAGCAGCCAAGATCAGGCGTCCAACTATGGCTACACCTTC. It encodes CASSQDQASNYGYTF.

This clonotype occurred a few times. V gene TRBV7-2 combines with J gene TRBJ1-2; D is undetermined. V was pared by 2 bases and J by 2 bases, with 12 bases between. The CDR3 sequence is 15 residues long. Germline CDR1 SGHTA, CDR2 FQGNSA. The CDR3 region has the DNA TGTGCCAGCAGCTTATCGGGCAGAAGAAACTATGGCTACACCTTC. This encodes CASSLSGRRNYGYTF.

This clonotype was seen only a few times. This chain uses TRBV20-1 with TRBJ2-4; 10 bases align to TRBD2. There are 18 residues in the CDR3. V trimming: 3 bases; J trimming: 0 bases; junction bases outside the gene matches: 11. Germline values: CDR1 DFQATT, CDR2 SNEGSKA (reference sequence). The CDR3 DNA is TGCAGTGCTAGCGGCCTAGCGGGAGACCCCCTAGCCAAAAACATTCAGTACTTC. Residues: CSASGLAGDPLAKNIQYF.

This chain connects TRBV12-3 or TRBV12-4 to TRBJ2-7, with D possibly being TRBD1 (6 bases). V shed 5 bases and J shed 3 bases, with 14 bases lying between them. This CDR3 is 14 amino acids long. In DNA, the CDR3 is TGTGCCAGCAGTCAGGACAGTCCCAGCTACGAGCAGTACTTC. Its translation is CASSQDSPSYEQYF.

This chain joins TRBV20-1 and TRBJ2-3; 11 nucleotides match TRBD2. The CDR3 covers 15 residues. With 3 bases clipped from V and 4 bases from J, the junction kept 6 bases outside the gene matches. Germline V gene sequence: CDR1 DFQATT, CDR2 SNEGSKA (reference sequence). CDR3 nucleotides: TGCAGTGCTAGTAGCGGGAGGGCCGGGTCAGATACGCAGTATTTT. Translated: CSASSGRAGSDTQYF.

This clonotype was detected only a few times. The gene calls are TRBV18 and TRBJ2-2, with D hard to call. V lost 3 bases to trimming and J lost 0 bases, with 17 bases between them. CDR3 length: 18 amino acids. Germline assignment: CDR1 KGHSH and CDR2 LQKENI. CDR3 DNA: TGTGCCAGCTCACCCCCTGACCAAGGGATTTCGAACACCGGGGAGCTGTTTTTT. The encoded protein is CASSPPDQGISNTGELFF.